Below, 29 T cell receptor beta chains from the same sample are listed, as sequenced in a study of glioma-infiltrating T cells. Using RNA template, CDR3s of TCR alpha and beta were amplified with iRepertoire arm-PCR. One entry per CDR3 protein, called by TCRdb with MiXCR from the multiplex PCR reads. The sample holds tens of thousands of distinct CDR3 sequences, around 40% seen once. Material for sequencing was glioma tissue, nonneoplastic brain tissue, or PBMCs (not recorded which). Source of these receptors: a human donor with low-grade glioma or glioblastoma, undergoing nonglioma brain surgery, or in good health (not recorded which).

Many counts were recorded for this clonotype. The V call is TRBV11-2, the J call TRBJ2-2; TRBD1 or TRBD2 may be the D gene (5 bases each). The germline V and J ends were trimmed by 1 base and 4 bases, with 10 bases remaining between them. Germline lookup yields CDR1 SGHAT and CDR2 FQNNGV. CDR3 size: 15 residues. The CDR3 sequence is CASSLVWDPTGELFF. The CDR3 bases are TGTGCCAGCAGCTTAGTTTGGGACCCCACCGGGGAGCTGTTTTTT. Full variable domain (missing parts from reference TRBV11-2 and TRBJ2-2): EAGVAQSPRYKIIEKRQSVAFWCNPISGHATLYWYQQILGQGPKLLIQFQNNGVVDDSQLPKDRFSAERLKGVDSTLKIQPAKLEDSAVYLCASSLVWDPTGELFFGEGSRLTVL.

The chain couples TRBV7-7 to TRBJ2-1; 8 bases fit TRBD2. Germline values: CDR1 SSHAT, CDR2 FNYEAQ (reference sequence). V shed 1 base and J 15 bases; nucleotides not matched to a gene: 14. This CDR3 contains 15 residues. The CDR3 protein is CASSLGAGGYRGRFF. The CDR3 DNA follows: TGTGCCAGCAGCTTAGGGGCGGGAGGATACAGAGGGCGGTTCTTC.

This clonotype was seen many times. The chain uses TRBV28 and TRBJ2-6; possible D gene TRBD1, 5 bases. Germline CDR1 MDHEN, CDR2 SYDVKM. Trimming stripped 2 bases from V and 0 bases from J, with 14 bases between. The CDR3 consists of 18 residues. CDR3 sequence reads: CASSLTGAGFSGANVLTF. The CDR3 DNA follows: TGTGCCAGCAGTTTAACTGGGGCCGGGTTCTCTGGGGCCAACGTCCTGACTTTC.

This clonotype occurred many times. Relative to the germline gene, one junction end is altered; a read error may explain this. CDR3 region: CASSGAGGGPGTEAFF. The CDR3 coding sequence is TGTGCCAGTAGTGGGGCCGGAGGTGGACCAGGCACTGAAGCTTTCTTT. The chain couples TRBV6-1 to TRBJ1-1, with a tentative D call TRBD1 (5 bases). This CDR3 has 16 residues. Per germline, CDR1 MNHNS and CDR2 SASEGT.

This clonotype has ten or more counts. Written as DNA, the CDR3 is TGTGCCAGTATAACGGGACAAAACACCGGGGAGCTGTTTTTT. Protein sequence: CASITGQNTGELFF. This rearrangement joins TRBV6-1 to TRBJ2-2; tentative D call: TRBD1 (6 bases). The CDR3 has 14 residues. Germline V lookup: CDR1 MNHNS, CDR2 SASEGT. Trimming removed 9 bases at V and 2 bases at J, with 13 bases between.

This chain links TRBV20-1 with TRBJ2-1, with 10 bases aligning to TRBD2. J lost 14 bases, V lost 4 bases, and 8 bases had no gene match. This CDR3 has 12 residues. The germline CDR1 and CDR2 sequences are DFQATT and SNEGSKA (reference sequence). CDR3 in amino acids: CSAISGGNEEFF. CDR3 DNA: TGCAGTGCTATTAGCGGGGGGAATGAAGAGTTCTTC.

This chain connects TRBV4-1 to TRBJ1-3; D might be TRBD1 (5 bases). Germline-derived CDR1 and CDR2 are MGHRA and YSYEKL. The V end was cut by 5 bases, the J end by 6 bases, with 11 bases between. CDR3 size: 13 residues. CDR3 sequence reads: CASSYLGENTIYF. The CDR3 DNA is TGCGCCAGCAGCTACCTAGGGGAAAACACCATATATTTT.

In the case of this clonotype: A much larger clone sits a single nucleotide away, making a read error possible. The chain links TRBV29-1 to TRBJ1-1, with D unresolved. The CDR3 has 14 amino acids. The germline gives CDR1 SQVTM, CDR2 ANQGSEA. The CDR3 sequence: CSVESGNLNTEAIF. The DNA for the CDR3 is TGCAGCGTTGAATCTGGAAACCTTAACACTGAAGCTATCTTT.

This clonotype was observed at least ten times. The CDR3 sequence is CASSIAEGPTEAFF. For the CDR3, the DNA is TGTGCCAGTAGTATAGCTGAGGGGCCCACTGAAGCTTTCTTT. This chain uses TRBV19 with TRBJ1-1; TRBD1 might be the D (5 bases). In germline, CDR1 is LNHDA, CDR2 SQIVND (reference sequence). V gave up 1 base and J gave up 4 bases, with 10 bases separating them. This CDR3 has 14 amino acids. Based on the CDR3 plus reference TRBV19 and TRBJ1-1, the full variable domain is DGGITQSPKYLFRKEGQNVTLSCEQNLNHDAMYWYRQDPGQGLRLIYYSQIVNDFQKGDIAEGYSVSREKKESFPLTVTSAQKNPTAFYLCASSIAEGPTEAFFGQGTRLTVV.

This clonotype was found many times. V is TRBV28 and J is TRBJ2-7; D uncertain. This CDR3 is built from 13 residues. Germline-derived CDR1 and CDR2 are MDHEN and SYDVKM. V lost 6 bases, J lost 5 bases, and 14 bases lay in between. CDR3 bases: TGTGCCAGCAGAGCGCCGTTCCGGGACGAGCAGTACTTC. It encodes CASRAPFRDEQYF.

Points on this clonotype: Since a much larger clone is just one base distant, this may be a read error. The V and J genes are TRBV9 and TRBJ2-3; D uncertain. Looked up from germline, CDR1 is SGDLS and CDR2 is YYNGEE. The CDR3 runs 12 residues. V dropped 7 bases and J dropped 2 bases, with 8 bases sitting between them. Here the CDR3 DNA reads TGTGCCAGCGGGGAAGACACAGATACGCAGTATTTT. This translates into CASGEDTDTQYF.

This clonotype was counted at least ten times. The chain has TRBV27 and TRBJ1-1, with D perhaps TRBD1 (5 bases). The CDR3 has 14 amino acids. V lost 5 bases to trimming and J lost 2 bases, with 12 bases between them. Germline CDR1 MNHEY, CDR2 SMNVEV (reference sequence). The CDR3 region is CASSPRQPNTEAFF. CDR3 in DNA: TGTGCCAGCAGTCCCCGACAGCCTAACACTGAAGCTTTCTTT.

The V gene is TRBV4-2, the J gene TRBJ1-1; D call uncertain. CDR3 length: 14 residues. The V end lost 0 bases, the J end lost 6 bases, and 11 bases lay between the germline ends. CDR1 LGHNA and CDR2 YNFKEQ come from the germline V gene. In nucleotides, the CDR3 is TGTGCCAGCAGCCAAGAGGTCATGGACTCTGAAGCTTTCTTT. Amino acids: CASSQEVMDSEAFF.

Comments on this clonotype: This CDR3 fails to terminate in the conserved phenylalanine or tryptophan, so it likely reflects a read error. V usage is TRBV7-2 and J usage is TRBJ2-1; possible D gene TRBD2, 7 bases. The CDR3 runs 15 residues. Per germline, CDR1 SGHTA and CDR2 FQGNSA. V lost 8 bases and J 7 bases, leaving 21 bases between the germline ends. The CDR3 bases are TGTACCAGCGGACTAGGGGGTCTGGGGTCGAATGAGCAGTTCTCC. Its translation is CTSGLGGLGSNEQFS.

About this clonotype itself: Its ends do not fully match the called genes, so a read error is possible. The rearrangement links TRBV6-2 or TRBV6-3 to TRBJ1-5; D gene ambiguous. The CDR3 sequence is 14 residues long. Germline-derived CDR1 and CDR2 are MNHEY and SVGEGT. The CDR3 is CASSYSIQNQPRHF. The CDR3 nucleotides are TGTGCCAGCAGTTACTCGATACAGAATCAGCCCCGGCATTTT.

In the case of this clonotype: This clone may be a read error of a much larger clone one base away. This chain links TRBV19 with TRBJ2-7, with D perhaps being TRBD1 or TRBD2 (7 bases each). CDR3 length: 15 residues. The germline V gene has CDR1 LNHDA and CDR2 SQIVND (reference sequence). CDR3 in DNA: TGTGCCGGTAGTATGGGAGGGGGCGGTTTCTACGAGCAGTACTTC. Protein sequence: CAGSMGGGGFYEQYF.

Many counts were recorded for this clonotype. The chain carries TRBV7-2 and TRBJ1-2; tentative D call: TRBD1 (5 bases). Trimming left V 1 base short and J 5 bases short, with 11 bases between. Germline assignment: CDR1 SGHTA and CDR2 FQGNSA. CDR3 length: 14 amino acids. CDR3 region: CASSLGGTVYGYTF. The CDR3 nucleotides read TGTGCCAGCAGCTTAGGGGGGACGGTATATGGCTACACCTTC.

This clonotype has ten or more counts. The chain carries TRBV19 and TRBJ1-1; D ambiguous. Germline V lookup: CDR1 LNHDA, CDR2 SQIVND (reference sequence). The CDR3 sequence is 14 residues long. The V gene lost 3 bases and the J gene lost 1 base, with 9 bases spanning the gap. The CDR3 spells CASSIDSRNTEAFF. The CDR3 nucleotides are TGTGCCAGTAGTATCGACTCTCGGAACACTGAAGCTTTCTTT.

This clonotype was observed many times. The chain carries TRBV7-2 and TRBJ1-4, with D perhaps TRBD1 (5 bases). Trimming stripped 4 bases from V and 3 bases from J, with 9 bases between. The CDR3 covers 14 residues. The germline V gene encodes CDR1 SGHTA and CDR2 FQGNSA. The CDR3 sequence is CASSSRVANEKLFF. In DNA form, the CDR3 reads TGTGCCAGCAGCTCCAGGGTGGCTAATGAAAAACTGTTTTTT.

As to this clonotype: A much larger clone differs by one base, so this may be a read error. In DNA form, the CDR3 reads TGCAGCGCGGTACTCAGTGCATTCACTGAAGCTTTCTTT. It is translated as CSAVLSAFTEAFF. The rearrangement links TRBV29-1 to TRBJ1-1; D is uncertain. Between the trimmed V and J ends, which lost 7 bases and 4 bases, there was a span of 16 bases. Germline loops: CDR1 SQVTM, CDR2 ANQGSEA. The CDR3 runs to 13 residues.

In its sample, this clonotype was seen many times. This chain links TRBV7-2 with TRBJ1-3, with unresolved D. Trimming shortened V by 5 bases and J by 2 bases, and 10 bases separated the two germline ends. This CDR3 region has 14 residues. CDR1 and CDR2 from the germline V gene are SGHTA and FQGNSA. Written as DNA, the CDR3 is TGTGCCAGCAGCGAACATAGACCTGGAAACACCATATATTTT. Translating gives CASSEHRPGNTIYF.

This clonotype was recorded at least ten times. The V gene is TRBV2, the J gene TRBJ2-3; no reliable D call. The germline gives CDR1 SNHLY, CDR2 FYNNEI. The CDR3 has 16 amino acids. Between the trimmed V and J ends, which lost 2 bases and 1 base, there was a span of 13 bases. This CDR3 reads CASSEWGYRGTDTQYF. CDR3 sequence (DNA): TGTGCCAGCAGTGAATGGGGTTATCGAGGCACAGATACGCAGTATTTT.

Comment on this clonotype: The conserved closing phenylalanine or tryptophan is absent in this CDR3, likely reflecting a read error. The DNA is left out, because the CDR3 cannot be placed on it with certainty; the CDR3 is given as TCRdb lists it. The chain is built from TRBV4-1 and TRBJ1-2; TRBD1 was called by the table and not checked on the DNA. The CDR3 totals 14 residues, both ends included. Looked up from germline, CDR1 is MGHRA and CDR2 is YSYEKL. This chain's CDR3 is CASSQPDSVYGYTS.

This clonotype was detected many times. The rearrangement uses TRBV6-2 or TRBV6-3 and TRBJ2-7, with no clear D. Germline-derived CDR1 and CDR2 are MNHEY and SVGEGT. This CDR3 contains 16 residues. V was shortened by 0 bases and J by 0 bases, with 12 bases between the two germline ends. The CDR3 DNA reads TGTGCCAGCAGTTACTCAGGTAGCTCAGACTCCTACGAGCAGTACTTC. Protein product: CASSYSGSSDSYEQYF.

This clonotype was picked up many times. The J gene is TRBJ1-4, the V gene TRBV15; D unresolved. Germline V gene lookup returns CDR1 LNHNV and CDR2 YYDKDF (reference sequence). V was shortened by 0 bases and J by 5 bases, with 7 bases between the two germline ends. The CDR3 runs 14 residues. CDR3 loop: CATSRDIGNEKLFF. The CDR3 DNA reads TGTGCCACCAGCAGAGATATAGGAAATGAAAAACTGTTTTTT.

The J gene is TRBJ2-2, the V gene TRBV19; TRBD1 matches at 7 bases. The CDR3 has 18 amino acids. Germline CDR1 LNHDA, CDR2 SQIVND (reference sequence). With V trimmed by 3 bases and J by 1 base, 11 bases remained unmatched. The CDR3 sequence: CASSISYDRAENTGELFF. DNA for the CDR3: TGTGCCAGTAGTATCTCATACGACAGGGCCGAGAACACCGGGGAGCTGTTTTTT.

In its sample, this clonotype was seen many times. V and J are TRBV12-3 or TRBV12-4 and TRBJ2-7; D is uncertain. V lost 6 bases to trimming and J lost 0 bases, with 15 bases between them. The CDR3 extends over 15 amino acids. CDR3 bases: TGTGCCAGCAGCCCCCAGGCTACCAGCTCCTACGAGCAGTACTTC. Its protein product is CASSPQATSSYEQYF.

This clonotype was seen repeatedly, ten times or more. J is TRBJ1-2 and V is TRBV12-3 or TRBV12-4, with D perhaps TRBD1 (6 bases). This CDR3 contains 16 residues. V dropped 8 bases and J dropped 7 bases, with 26 bases sitting between them. The CDR3 DNA follows: TGTGCCAGCTCCTCATCGGGGGCAGCCCAGTTCCGTGGCTACACCTTC. It specifies CASSSSGAAQFRGYTF.

This clonotype has a count of ten or more. The chain is built from TRBV6-1 and TRBJ2-7; unclear D gene. There are 14 residues in the CDR3. The V gene's germline CDR1 is MNHNS and CDR2 SASEGT. The V gene lost 5 bases and the J gene lost 0 bases, with 11 bases spanning the gap. This CDR3 is CASSRRSSSYEQYF. In DNA form, the CDR3 reads TGTGCCAGCAGTCGACGGAGCAGCTCCTACGAGCAGTACTTC.